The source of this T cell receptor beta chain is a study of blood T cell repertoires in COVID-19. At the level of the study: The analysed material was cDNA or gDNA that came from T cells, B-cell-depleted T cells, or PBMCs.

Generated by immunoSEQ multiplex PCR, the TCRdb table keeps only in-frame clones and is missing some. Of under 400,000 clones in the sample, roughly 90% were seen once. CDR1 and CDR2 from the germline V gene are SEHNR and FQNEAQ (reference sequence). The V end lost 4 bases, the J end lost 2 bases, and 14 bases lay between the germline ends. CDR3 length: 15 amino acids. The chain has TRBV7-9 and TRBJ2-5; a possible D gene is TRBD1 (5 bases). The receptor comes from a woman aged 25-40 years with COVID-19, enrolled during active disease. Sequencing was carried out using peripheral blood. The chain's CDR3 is CASSYPLTVQETQYF. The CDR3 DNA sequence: TGTGCCAGCAGCTACCCCTTGACAGTTCAAGAGACCCAGTACTTC.